The 10 T cell receptor beta chains below were found in one sample sequenced in a study of T cell responses to AZD1222 COVID-19 vaccine. Clones were sequenced by immunoSEQ multiplex PCR, and TCRdb holds only the in-frame ones, with some missing. The table lists over 100,000 clones, around 87% of them singletons. The starting material was peripheral blood, obtained 28 days after the second AZD1222 dose. These receptors were collected from an adult who received the AZD1222 COVID-19 vaccine.

V is TRBV6-6 and J is TRBJ2-5, with D possibly matching TRBD1 (6 bases). Between the trimmed V and J ends, which lost 6 bases and 5 bases, there was a span of 16 bases. Germline V CDR1 and CDR2: MNHNY, SVGAGI (reference sequence). CDR3 size: 14 residues. The CDR3 DNA follows: TGTGCCAGCAGCCGAACAGGGAAGGGGGAGACCCAGTACTTC. This encodes CASSRTGKGETQYF.

The V call is TRBV11-3, the J call TRBJ1-4; D call uncertain. Per the germline V gene, CDR1 is SGHNT and CDR2 is YENEEA. The CDR3 has 15 residues. V was trimmed by 1 base and J by 4 bases, leaving 10 bases between them. CDR3 in amino acids: CASSLVIVDNEKLFF. CDR3 bases: TGTGCCAGCAGCTTAGTTATTGTCGATAATGAAAAACTGTTTTTT. Using reference TRBV11-3 and TRBJ1-4 for the parts outside the CDR3, the full variable domain is EAGVVQSPRYKIIEKKQPVAFWCNPISGHNTLYWYLQNLGQGPELLIRYENEEAVDDSQLPKDRFSAERLKGVDSTLKIQPAELGDSAVYLCASSLVIVDNEKLFFGSGTQLSVL.

The chain is built from TRBV6-5 and TRBJ2-7; D unresolved. The V end lost 6 bases, the J end lost 3 bases, and 12 bases lay between the germline ends. Germline-derived CDR1 and CDR2 are MNHEY and SVGAGI. This CDR3 is built from 13 residues. The CDR3 reads CASRPLFGYEQYF. The CDR3, as DNA: TGTGCCAGCAGACCTCTTTTCGGCTACGAGCAGTACTTC.

The chain has TRBV6-1 and TRBJ2-7, with a possible D match to TRBD1 (6 bases). V was pared by 3 bases and J by 3 bases, with 6 bases between. The CDR3 totals 12 residues. CDR1 and CDR2 from the germline V gene are MNHNS and SASEGT. The CDR3, as DNA: TGTGCCAGCAGTGACAGGGGCTACGAGCAGTACTTC. It translates to CASSDRGYEQYF.

The V call is TRBV2, the J call TRBJ1-1; the D is unclear. Germline lookup yields CDR1 SNHLY and CDR2 FYNNEI. Trimming pared 4 bases from V and 5 bases from J, leaving 8 bases between. This CDR3 is built from 12 residues. The CDR3 sequence is CASSVWGTEAFF. The CDR3 DNA reads TGTGCCAGCAGTGTATGGGGTACTGAAGCTTTCTTT.

The gene calls are TRBV6-2 or TRBV6-3 and TRBJ2-3; possibly TRBD1 or TRBD2 for D (6 bases each). V was shortened by 0 bases and J by 7 bases, with 20 bases between the two germline ends. This CDR3 is 17 amino acids long. The germline V gene has CDR1 MNHEY and CDR2 SVGEGT. CDR3 nucleotides: TGTGCCAGCAGTTACTCTAGAGGGGGGCTAGGGATCCATACGCAGTATTTT. It specifies CASSYSRGGLGIHTQYF.

The chain uses TRBV5-1 and TRBJ1-2; D might be TRBD1 (6 bases). This CDR3 contains 13 residues. Trimming removed 4 bases from V and 4 bases from J, with 11 bases in between. Germline CDR1 reads SGHRS; CDR2 reads YFSETQ. As DNA, the CDR3 is TGCGCCAGCAGCCCGGGGGGCGGCTATGGCTACACCTTC. Amino acids: CASSPGGGYGYTF.

The rearrangement uses TRBV5-4 and TRBJ1-5; tentative D call: TRBD1 (6 bases). Trimming left V 2 bases short and J 6 bases short, with 12 bases between. Germline CDR1 reads SGHNT; CDR2 reads YYREEE (reference sequence). The CDR3 is 14 residues long. The CDR3 DNA is TGTGCCAGCAGCTTAGATGGGGGCCCTCAGCCCCAGCATTTT. Amino acid sequence: CASSLDGGPQPQHF.

The chain has TRBV30 and TRBJ1-6, with a tentative D call TRBD1 (6 bases). Trimming removed 3 bases at V and 7 bases at J, with 10 bases between. This CDR3 is built from 13 residues. CDR1 GTSNPN and CDR2 SVGIG come from the germline V gene (reference sequence). The CDR3 sequence is CAWRGQTNSPLHF. CDR3 in DNA: TGTGCCTGGAGAGGACAGACGAATTCACCCCTCCACTTT.

This clone is a singleton in its sample. The rearrangement uses TRBV19 and TRBJ1-1; D gene uncertain. Germline CDR1 LNHDA, CDR2 SQIVND (reference sequence). The CDR3 is made up of 13 amino acids. V was cut by 1 base and J by 4 bases, with 7 bases left in between. This chain's CDR3 is CASSIVLSTEAFF. The CDR3 DNA reads TGTGCCAGTAGTATAGTCCTGAGCACTGAAGCTTTCTTT.